This entry is about one T cell receptor beta chain. Its specificity is unknown. The data originate from a study of PD-1 blockade in mismatch repair-deficient tumors. Study observations and caveats: After pembrolizumab, tumor-resident clones rose rapidly, then generally contracted before radiologic responses.

TCRdb's table, derived via immunoSEQ multiplex PCR, lists solely in-frame clones and lacks some. The sample holds around 38,000 clones, about 76% seen once. CDR3 length: 15 residues. Per germline, CDR1 SGHNT and CDR2 YENEEA. Trimming took 1 base from V and 4 from J, leaving 13 bases between them. The clonotype was recovered from an adult with mismatch repair-deficient cancer. Sequenced material: peripheral blood, taken 4 weeks after starting pembrolizumab. The chain carries TRBV11-3 and TRBJ2-5; no definite D call. DNA for the CDR3: TGTGCCAGCAGCTTAGGTCCCGACTCAGGAGAGACCCAGTACTTC. Protein sequence: CASSLGPDSGETQYF.